The rows below give T cell receptor beta chains drawn from one sample of a study of T cell changes during pregnancy in multiple sclerosis. The method was immunoSEQ multiplex PCR; TCRdb's version includes in-frame clones alone and lacks a portion of them. The sample carries 70,000 to 80,000 clones, over 85% recorded once. The sequences come from peripheral blood, collected after pregnancy. These receptors were obtained from a female donor in good health, enrolled as a control in a pregnancy study. Each CDR3 is given without its conserved first and last residue. Each record gives: clone size, J gene, V gene, CDR3 protein. Expanded clones are given a class, and other clones once, few, many or no size at all.

clone_size: once; j_call: TRBJ1-3; v_call: TRBV11-2; cdr3_aa: ASSPTRGSGNTIY
clone_size: NA; j_call: TRBJ2-7; v_call: TRBV4-2; cdr3_aa: ASSRVADSYEQY
clone_size: NA; j_call: TRBJ2-3; v_call: TRBV4-1; cdr3_aa: ASSQGRGAGSQY
clone_size: NA; j_call: TRBJ1-6; v_call: TRBV6-5; cdr3_aa: ASSYSRQNSPLH
clone_size: NA; j_call: TRBJ1-1; v_call: TRBV19; cdr3_aa: ASSHAVEGTEAF
clone_size: NA; j_call: TRBJ2-5; v_call: TRBV7-9; cdr3_aa: ASSSMWFQETQY
clone_size: NA; j_call: TRBJ2-7; v_call: TRBV7-9; cdr3_aa: ASSPSTSGRLYEQY
clone_size: once; j_call: TRBJ2-5; v_call: TRBV7-9; cdr3_aa: ASSPPWTGKERETQY
clone_size: NA; j_call: TRBJ2-5; v_call: TRBV5-6; cdr3_aa: ASSGGLAGRETQY
clone_size: once; j_call: TRBJ2-1; v_call: TRBV29-1; cdr3_aa: SDTGQGVSEQF
clone_size: once; j_call: TRBJ2-2; v_call: TRBV29-1; cdr3_aa: SVERAEIPGELF
clone_size: NA; j_call: TRBJ1-1; v_call: TRBV5-1; cdr3_aa: ASSQLTSSPREAF